The clone carrying this TCR beta chain was counted between two and nine times. These data originate in a study of response to subunit inactivated influenza vaccine. The CDR3 has 15 residues. V lost 5 bases to trimming and J lost 4 bases, with 18 bases between them. Germline V gene data show CDR1 as SGHRS and CDR2 as YFSETQ. TCRdb independently ran MiXCR on the RT-PCR reads; one entry per CDR3 protein. The data show some 480,000 distinct CDR3 sequences, 9.5% to 12% seen once. This sequence was found in a man aged 50 or older who received an inactivated influenza vaccine. The chain employs TRBV5-1 and TRBJ1-1, with no clear D. The specimen was PBMCs from blood, collected 45 days after vaccination. The CDR3 sequence is CASSKIATRVTEAFF. CDR3 in DNA: TGCGCCAGCAGTAAAATCGCGACGCGGGTCACTGAAGCTTTCTTT.